This T cell receptor (beta chain) was identified in a study of identical twins. The CDR3 contains 13 residues. CDR1 and CDR2 from the germline V gene are ENHRY and SYGVKD. V was cut by 7 bases and J by 2 bases, with 11 bases left in between. A single record per CDR3 protein comes from TCRdb applying MiXCR to the 5' RACE reads. Of 450,000 to 500,000 distinct CDR3 sequences listed, 14% are singletons. The sample holds a few counts of this clonotype. Its antigen remains unidentified. Points from the study as a whole: Researchers reported weaker excess twin sharing in beta out-of-frame sequences.

The same sample was also used in a study of yellow fever vaccine responses in identical twins.

This sequence was found in a woman under 30 in good health. V gene TRBV10-3 combines with J gene TRBJ1-2, with D unresolved. The sequenced sample was CD4+ T cells sorted from blood. This CDR3 reads CAITARMNYGYTF. The CDR3 DNA reads TGTGCCATCACGGCCAGGATGAACTATGGCTACACCTTC.